This T cell receptor (beta chain) appears in the sequencing data of a study of siplizumab effects on memory and regulatory T cells. This CDR3 has 13 residues. Germline-derived CDR1 and CDR2 are SGHTA and FQGNSA. V was shortened by 6 bases and J by 3 bases, with 10 bases between the two germline ends. Regarding this clone: Its cognate antigen is unknown.

Study outcomes and limitations: The suppressive capacity of proliferating Tregs from siplizumab cultures remained unconfirmed. Greater diversity than memory cells seemed evident in naive T cells, which also appeared to be major alloresponse contributors.

The data were produced by immunoSEQ multiplex PCR, yet TCRdb's version contains in-frame clones alone and is incomplete. The repertoire holds over 95,000 clones, around 93% seen once, with around 0.16% in the top ten. The origin of this receptor is a human donor in good health. The material sequenced was non-Treg CD4+ T cells sorted from blood. The chain combines TRBV7-2 with TRBJ2-3; D may be TRBD1 or TRBD2 (6 bases each). Written as DNA, the CDR3 is TGTGCCAGCAGGGTAGGGGGGACAGATACGCAGTATTTT. It is translated as CASRVGGTDTQYF.